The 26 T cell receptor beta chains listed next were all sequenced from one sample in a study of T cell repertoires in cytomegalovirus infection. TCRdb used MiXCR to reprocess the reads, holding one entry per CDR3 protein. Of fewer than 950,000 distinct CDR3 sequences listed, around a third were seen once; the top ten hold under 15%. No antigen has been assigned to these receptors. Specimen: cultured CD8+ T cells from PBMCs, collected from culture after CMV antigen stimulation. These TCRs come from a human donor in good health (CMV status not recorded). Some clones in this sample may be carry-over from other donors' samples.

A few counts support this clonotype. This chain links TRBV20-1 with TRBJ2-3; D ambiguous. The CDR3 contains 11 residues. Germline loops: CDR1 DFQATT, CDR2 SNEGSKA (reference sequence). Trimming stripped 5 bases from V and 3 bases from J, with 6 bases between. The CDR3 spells CSAWITDTQYF. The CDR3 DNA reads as TGCAGTGCTTGGATTACAGATACGCAGTATTTT.

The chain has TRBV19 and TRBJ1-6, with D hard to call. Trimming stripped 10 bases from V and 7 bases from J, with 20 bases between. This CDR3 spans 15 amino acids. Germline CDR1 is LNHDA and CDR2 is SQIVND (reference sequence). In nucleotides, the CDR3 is TGTGCCACCTCTCCCAGGCTTAGCTGGAATTCACCCCTCCACTTT. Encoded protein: CATSPRLSWNSPLHF. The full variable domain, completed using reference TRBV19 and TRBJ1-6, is DGGITQSPKYLFRKEGQNVTLSCEQNLNHDAMYWYRQDPGQGLRLIYYSQIVNDFQKGDIAEGYSVSREKKESFPLTVTSAQKNPTAFYLCATSPRLSWNSPLHFGNGTRLTVT.

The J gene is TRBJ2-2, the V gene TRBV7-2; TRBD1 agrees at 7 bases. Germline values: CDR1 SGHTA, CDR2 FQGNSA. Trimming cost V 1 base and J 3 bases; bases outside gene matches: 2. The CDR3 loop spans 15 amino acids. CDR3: CASSLVTGYTGELFF. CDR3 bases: TGTGCCAGCAGCTTAGTGACAGGGTACACCGGGGAGCTGTTTTTT.

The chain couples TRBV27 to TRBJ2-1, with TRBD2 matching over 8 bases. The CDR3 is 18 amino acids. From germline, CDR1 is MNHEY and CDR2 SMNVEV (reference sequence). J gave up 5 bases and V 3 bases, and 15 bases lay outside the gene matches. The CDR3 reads CASSFFGGVKGGDNEQFF. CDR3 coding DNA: TGTGCCAGCAGTTTCTTCGGGGGGGTGAAGGGTGGAGACAATGAGCAGTTCTTC.

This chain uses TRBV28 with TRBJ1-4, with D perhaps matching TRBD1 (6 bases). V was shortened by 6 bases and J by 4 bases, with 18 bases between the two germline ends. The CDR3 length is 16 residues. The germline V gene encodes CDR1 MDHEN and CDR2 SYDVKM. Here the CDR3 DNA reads TGTGCCAGCAGGTCCCCGGGGACACCAATTAATGAAAAACTGTTTTTT. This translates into CASRSPGTPINEKLFF. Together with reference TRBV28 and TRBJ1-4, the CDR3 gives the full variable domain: DVKVTQSSRYLVKRTGEKVFLECVQDMDHENMFWYRQDPGLGLRLIYFSYDVKMKEKGDIPEGYSVSREKKERFSLILESASTNQTSMYLCASRSPGTPINEKLFFGSGTQLSVL.

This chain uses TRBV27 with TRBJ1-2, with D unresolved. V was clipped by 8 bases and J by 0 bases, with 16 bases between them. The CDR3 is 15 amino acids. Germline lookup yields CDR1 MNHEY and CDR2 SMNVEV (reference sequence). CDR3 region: CASATYTDPNYGYTF. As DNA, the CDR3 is TGTGCCAGCGCCACCTATACAGACCCTAACTATGGCTACACCTTC.

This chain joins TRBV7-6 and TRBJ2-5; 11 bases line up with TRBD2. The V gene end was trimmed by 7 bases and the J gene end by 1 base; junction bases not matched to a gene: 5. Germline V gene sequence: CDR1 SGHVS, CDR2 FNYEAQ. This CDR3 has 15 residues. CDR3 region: CASTWLAGGQETQYF. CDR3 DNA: TGTGCCAGCACCTGGCTAGCGGGGGGCCAAGAGACCCAGTACTTC.

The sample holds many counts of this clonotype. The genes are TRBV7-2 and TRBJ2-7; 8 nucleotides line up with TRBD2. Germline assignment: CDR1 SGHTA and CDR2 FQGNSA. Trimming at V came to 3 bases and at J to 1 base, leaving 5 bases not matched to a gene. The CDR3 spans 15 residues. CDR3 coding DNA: TGTGCCAGCAGCTTTTACGCGGGGGGTTCCTACGAGCAGTACTTC. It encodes CASSFYAGGSYEQYF.

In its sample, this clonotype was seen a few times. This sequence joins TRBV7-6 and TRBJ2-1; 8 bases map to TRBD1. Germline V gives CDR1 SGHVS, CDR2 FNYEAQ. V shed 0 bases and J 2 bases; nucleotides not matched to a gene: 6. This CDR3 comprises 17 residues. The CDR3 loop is CASSLARQGSAYNEQFF. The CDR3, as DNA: TGTGCCAGCAGCTTAGCTCGACAGGGGAGCGCCTACAATGAGCAGTTCTTC.

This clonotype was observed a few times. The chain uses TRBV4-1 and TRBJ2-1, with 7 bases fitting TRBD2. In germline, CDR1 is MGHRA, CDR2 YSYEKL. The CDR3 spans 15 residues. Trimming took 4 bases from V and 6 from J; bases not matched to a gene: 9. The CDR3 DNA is TGCGCCAGCAGCCTCCTCGCGGGGGATCCCAATGAGCAGTTCTTC. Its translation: CASSLLAGDPNEQFF.

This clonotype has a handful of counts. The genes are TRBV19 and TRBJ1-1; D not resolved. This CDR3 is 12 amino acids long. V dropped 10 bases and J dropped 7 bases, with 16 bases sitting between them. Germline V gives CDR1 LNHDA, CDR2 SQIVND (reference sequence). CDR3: CATSQALGEAFF. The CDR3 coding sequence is TGTGCCACCTCCCAAGCCCTCGGTGAAGCTTTCTTT. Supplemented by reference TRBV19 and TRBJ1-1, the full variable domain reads DGGITQSPKYLFRKEGQNVTLSCEQNLNHDAMYWYRQDPGQGLRLIYYSQIVNDFQKGDIAEGYSVSREKKESFPLTVTSAQKNPTAFYLCATSQALGEAFFGQGTRLTVV.

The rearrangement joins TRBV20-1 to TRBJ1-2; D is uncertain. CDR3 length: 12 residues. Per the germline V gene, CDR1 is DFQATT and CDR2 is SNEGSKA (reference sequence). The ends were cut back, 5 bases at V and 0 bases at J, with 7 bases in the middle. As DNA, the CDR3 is TGCAGTGCTCAAACATCTAACTATGGCTACACCTTC. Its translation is CSAQTSNYGYTF.

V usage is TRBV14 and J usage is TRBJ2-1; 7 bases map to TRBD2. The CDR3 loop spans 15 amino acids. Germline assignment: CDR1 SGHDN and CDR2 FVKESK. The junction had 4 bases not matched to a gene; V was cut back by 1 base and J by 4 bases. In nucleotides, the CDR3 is TGTGCCAGCAGCCAAGGCGCTAGCGGTTACAATGAGCAGTTCTTC. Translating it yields CASSQGASGYNEQFF.

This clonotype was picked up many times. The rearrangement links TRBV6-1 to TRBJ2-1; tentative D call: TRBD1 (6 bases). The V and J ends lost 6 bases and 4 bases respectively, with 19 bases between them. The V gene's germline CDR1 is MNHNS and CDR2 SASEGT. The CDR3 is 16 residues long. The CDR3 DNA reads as TGTGCCAGCAGCGTGGGGGCATGGTCCGTTTACAATGAGCAGTTCTTC. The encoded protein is CASSVGAWSVYNEQFF.

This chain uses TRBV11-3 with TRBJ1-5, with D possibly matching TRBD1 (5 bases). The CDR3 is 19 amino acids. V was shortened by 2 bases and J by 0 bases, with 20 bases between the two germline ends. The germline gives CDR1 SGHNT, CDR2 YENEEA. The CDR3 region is CASSLPPGWGDYSNQPQHF. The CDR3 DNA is TGTGCCAGCAGCTTACCCCCCGGATGGGGGGACTATAGCAATCAGCCCCAGCATTTT.

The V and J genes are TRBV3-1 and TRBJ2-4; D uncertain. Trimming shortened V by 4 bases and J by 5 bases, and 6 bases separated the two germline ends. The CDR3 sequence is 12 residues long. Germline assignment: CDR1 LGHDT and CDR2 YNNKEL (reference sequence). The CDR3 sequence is CASSRQENIQYF. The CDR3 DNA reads TGTGCCAGCAGCCGCCAGGAAAACATTCAGTACTTC.

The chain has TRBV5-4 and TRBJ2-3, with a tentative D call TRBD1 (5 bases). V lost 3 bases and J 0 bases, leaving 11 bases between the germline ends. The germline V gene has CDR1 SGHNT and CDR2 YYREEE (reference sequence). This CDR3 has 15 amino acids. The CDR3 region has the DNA TGTGCCAGCAGCTACGACAGCGTTAGCACAGATACGCAGTATTTT. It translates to CASSYDSVSTDTQYF. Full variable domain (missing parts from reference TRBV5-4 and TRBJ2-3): ETGVTQSPTHLIKTRGQQVTLRCSSQSGHNTVSWYQQALGQGPQFIFQYYREEENGRGNFPPRFSGLQFPNYSSELNVNALELDDSALYLCASSYDSVSTDTQYFGPGTRLTVL.

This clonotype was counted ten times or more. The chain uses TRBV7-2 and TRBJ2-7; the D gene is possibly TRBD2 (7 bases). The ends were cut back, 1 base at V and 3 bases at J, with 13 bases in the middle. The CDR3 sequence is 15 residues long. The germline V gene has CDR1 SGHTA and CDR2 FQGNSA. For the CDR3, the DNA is TGTGCCAGCAGCTTAGGCGCGGGGGCCAACTACGAGCAGTACGTC. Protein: CASSLGAGANYEQYV.

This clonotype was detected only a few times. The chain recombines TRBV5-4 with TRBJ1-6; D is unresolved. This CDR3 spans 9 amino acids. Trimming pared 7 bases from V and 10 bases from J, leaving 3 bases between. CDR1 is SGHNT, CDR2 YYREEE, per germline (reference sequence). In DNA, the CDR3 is TGTGCCAGCGGCTCACCCCTCCACTTT. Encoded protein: CASGSPLHF.

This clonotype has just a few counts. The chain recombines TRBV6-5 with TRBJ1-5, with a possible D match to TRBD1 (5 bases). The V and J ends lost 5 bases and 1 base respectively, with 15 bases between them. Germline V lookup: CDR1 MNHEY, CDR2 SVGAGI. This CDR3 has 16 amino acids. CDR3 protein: CASSLTGGESNQPQHF. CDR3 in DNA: TGTGCCAGCAGTCTCACCGGAGGGGAAAGCAATCAGCCCCAGCATTTT.

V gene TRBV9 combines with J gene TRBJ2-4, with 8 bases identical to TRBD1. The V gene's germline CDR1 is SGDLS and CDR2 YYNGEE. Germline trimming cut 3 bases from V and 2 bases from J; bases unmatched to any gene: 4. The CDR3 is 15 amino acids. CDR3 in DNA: TGTGCCAGCAGCGCCGGGACAGGCCCCAAAAACATTCAGTACTTC. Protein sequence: CASSAGTGPKNIQYF.

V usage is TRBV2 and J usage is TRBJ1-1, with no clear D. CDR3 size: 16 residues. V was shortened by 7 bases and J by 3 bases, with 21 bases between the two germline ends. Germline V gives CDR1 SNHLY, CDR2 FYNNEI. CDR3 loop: CASNPQSKTTDTEAFF. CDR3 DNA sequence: TGTGCCAGCAACCCCCAAAGTAAAACTACCGACACTGAAGCTTTCTTT.

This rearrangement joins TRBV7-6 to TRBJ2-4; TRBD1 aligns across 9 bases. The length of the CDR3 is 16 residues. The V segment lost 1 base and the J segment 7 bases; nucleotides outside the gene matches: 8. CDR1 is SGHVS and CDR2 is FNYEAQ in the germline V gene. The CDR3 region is CASSLGGQGRVNIQYF. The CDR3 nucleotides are TGTGCCAGCAGCTTAGGAGGACAGGGGAGAGTCAACATTCAGTACTTC.

As DNA, the CDR3 is TGTGCCAGCAGCGCCGGACTAGCGGGCAATTCAGATACGCAGTATTTT. Its protein is CASSAGLAGNSDTQYF. V is TRBV9 and J is TRBJ2-3, with 11 positions matching TRBD2. The germline gives CDR1 SGDLS, CDR2 YYNGEE. The ends lost 3 bases at V and 4 bases at J; junction bases unmatched: 7. The CDR3 sequence is 16 residues long.

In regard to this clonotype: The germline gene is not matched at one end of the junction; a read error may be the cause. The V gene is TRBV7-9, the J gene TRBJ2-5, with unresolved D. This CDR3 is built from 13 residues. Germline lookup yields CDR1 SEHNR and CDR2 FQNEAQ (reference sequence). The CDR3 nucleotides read TGTGCCAGCAGCCCCGGCAGCCAAGAGAACCAGTACTTC. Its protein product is CASSPGSQENQYF.

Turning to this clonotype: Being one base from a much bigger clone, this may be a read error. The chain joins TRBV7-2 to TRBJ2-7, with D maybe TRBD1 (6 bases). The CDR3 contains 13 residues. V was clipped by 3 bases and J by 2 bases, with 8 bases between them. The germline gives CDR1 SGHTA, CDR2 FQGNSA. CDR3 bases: TGTGCCAGCAGCTTTGACAGGACCTACGAGCAGTACTTC. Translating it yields CASSFDRTYEQYF. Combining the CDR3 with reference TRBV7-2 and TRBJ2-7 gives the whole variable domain GAGVSQSPSNKVTEKGKDVELRCDPISGHTALYWYRQSLGQGLEFLIYFQGNSAPDKSGLPSDRFSAERTGGSVSTLTIQRTQQEDSAVYLCASSFDRTYEQYFGPGTRLTVT.